One sample yielded the 7 T cell receptor beta chains listed below, sequenced in a study of beta chain features in type 1 diabetes. The isolated RNA, all of it, was reverse transcribed, so expressed TCRB transcripts were what got sequenced. Libraries were prepared by immunoSEQ multiplex PCR; TCRdb keeps only in-frame clonotypes and omits some of them. The table records over 700,000 clones, roughly a sixth of them present only once. Sequenced input: naive CD4+ T cells from blood. These receptors all stem from a woman aged 18-29 years in good health.

The sample holds a few counts of this clone. V gene TRBV7-3 combines with J gene TRBJ1-5, with D possibly matching TRBD1 (5 bases). The CDR3 runs 13 residues. Trimming shortened V by 4 bases and J by 5 bases, and 9 bases separated the two germline ends. Germline CDR1 reads SGHTA; CDR2 reads FQGTGA. CDR3 region: CASSSGPYQPQHF. The CDR3 region has the DNA TGTGCCAGCAGCTCGGGACCCTATCAGCCCCAGCATTTT.

This sequence joins TRBV28 and TRBJ2-3; 8 bases match TRBD2. V dropped 7 bases and J dropped 14; count of bases not matched to a gene: 29. The germline V gene has CDR1 MDHEN and CDR2 SYDVKM. The CDR3 covers 18 residues. CDR3 loop: CASKETGGAGPSKPQSYF. The CDR3 DNA reads as TGTGCCAGCAAGGAGACGGGAGGGGCGGGGCCAAGTAAGCCGCAGTCGTATTTT.

The chain uses TRBV2 and TRBJ2-2; D not certain. The length of the CDR3 is 14 residues. In germline, CDR1 is SNHLY, CDR2 FYNNEI. V lost 4 bases, J lost 6 bases, and 12 bases lay in between. The CDR3 coding sequence is TGTGCCAGCAGTGCACAAGTTAAAGCCGGGGAGCTGTTTTTT. Translating it yields CASSAQVKAGELFF.

The chain links TRBV11-2 to TRBJ2-3, with 11 bases lining up with TRBD2. Germline V gene data show CDR1 as SGHAT and CDR2 as FQNNGV. J was trimmed by 11 bases and V by 1 base; bases with no gene match: 8. This CDR3 is 15 amino acids long. The CDR3 is CASSLALTSGNLQYF. The CDR3 region has the DNA TGTGCCAGCAGCTTAGCCCTGACTAGCGGGAACTTGCAGTATTTT.

The gene calls are TRBV7-8 and TRBJ2-1; 8 bases line up with TRBD2. Germline CDR1 reads SGHVS; CDR2 reads FQNEAQ. Trimming removed 5 bases from V and 5 bases from J; junction bases left unmatched: 11. The CDR3 consists of 16 residues. CDR3 sequence reads: CASSLTYGTRNNEQFF. CDR3 nucleotides: TGTGCCAGCAGCCTAACCTACGGGACTAGGAACAATGAGCAGTTCTTC.

This clone has just a few counts. The rearrangement uses TRBV10-3 and TRBJ1-2; unclear D gene. The V end was cut by 3 bases, the J end by 8 bases, with 16 bases between. Germline loops: CDR1 ENHRY, CDR2 SYGVKD. This CDR3 is 14 amino acids long. This CDR3 reads CAISDNEGSGGYTF. As DNA, the CDR3 is TGTGCCATCAGTGATAACGAAGGTTCGGGCGGCTACACCTTC.

This clone occurred a few times. The V and J genes are TRBV18 and TRBJ2-1, with D tentatively TRBD1 or TRBD2 (5 bases each). The CDR3 spans 15 residues. The V end lost 6 bases, the J end lost 4 bases, and 16 bases lay between the germline ends. The V gene's germline CDR1 is KGHSH and CDR2 LQKENI. The CDR3 reads CASSSAGTDYNEQFF. In DNA form, the CDR3 reads TGTGCCAGCTCGTCCGCCGGGACCGATTACAATGAGCAGTTCTTC. The whole variable domain, filled in from reference TRBV18 and TRBJ2-1, reads NAGVMQNPRHLVRRRGQEARLRCSPMKGHSHVYWYRQLPEEGLKFMVYLQKENIIDESGMPKERFSAEFPKEGPSILRIQQVVRGDSAAYFCASSSAGTDYNEQFFGPGTRLTVL.